The sequence of this T cell receptor beta chain was determined in a study of T cells after yellow fever vaccination. General study findings and limits: Post-booster repertoires again held most primary-vaccination clones (roughly 96% CD4, 88% CD8). The bulk population could contribute abundant contaminating clonotypes to FACS-sorted repertoires. Peaking faster, on day 5 versus 15, the secondary response was nonetheless weaker.

The study made its TCR cDNA through 5'RACE template switching. That step introduced a universal primer site along with UMIs. TCRdb re-derived calls from the 5' RACE reads in MiXCR, one entry per CDR3 protein. The sample contains some 560,000 distinct CDR3 sequences, about a sixth of which appear only once. Trimming took off 5 bases at V and 7 bases at J, with 23 bases between the two ends. CDR1 and CDR2 from the germline V gene are MNHEY and SMNVEV (reference sequence). This CDR3 contains 16 residues. A note on this clonotype: Its antigen remains unidentified.

The source material was PBMCs, sampled about 5 days after the first yellow fever vaccination. This chain uses TRBV27 with TRBJ2-5, with a tentative D call TRBD2 (6 bases). This receptor was obtained from a man between 18 and 35 years old who received the YFV17D yellow fever vaccine. The CDR3 coding sequence is TGTGCCAGCAGTAGTTTGCGGGGAGAAGCGTCATTGACCCAGTACTTC. It is translated as CASSSLRGEASLTQYF.